The clone carrying this T cell receptor (beta chain) is termed medium-sized (0.01 to 0.1%). The antigen remains unidentified. The sample originates from a study of immune heterogeneity within non-small cell lung tumors. Multiplex PCR employing 32 V and 13 J primers generated amplicons of the TCR beta CDR3. TCRdb redid the calling of the multiplex PCR reads with MiXCR, one entry per CDR3 protein. The repertoire holds about 3,300 distinct CDR3 sequences, with around half as singletons. V was pared by 0 bases and J by 8 bases, with 6 bases of the junction left unmatched. Germline V gives CDR1 SGHRS, CDR2 YFSETQ. This CDR3 comprises 16 residues. Bulk tumor genomic DNA (around 600 ng per sample) served as template. From each primary tumor, several far-apart biopsies were obtained during surgery. Those enrolled were patients newly diagnosed with untreated non-small cell lung cancer and undergoing curative surgery.

Overall study findings and caveats: Identical dominant CDR3 beta clonotypes were found recurring across a patient's tumor sites, along with site-unique high-frequency clones. In tumor regions, T-cell clonality showed a moderate but significant correlation with local tumor mutational burden (R around 0.35).

The V and J genes are TRBV5-1 and TRBJ2-1, with 12 bases fitting TRBD2. The sample taken for sequencing was lung tumor tissue. The sequence was obtained from a man in his sixties with non-small cell lung cancer. DNA of the CDR3: TGCGCCAGCAGCTTGGGACTAGCGGGAGCTCTCGATGAGCAGTTCTTC. This translates into CASSLGLAGALDEQFF.